This TCR beta chain derives from a study of blood T cells in healthy people across ages. This clonotype was detected a few times. CDR3 length: 13 amino acids. V lost 4 bases and J lost 2, with 8 bases in between. Germline CDR1 reads SQVTM; CDR2 reads ANQGSEA. Sample-barcoded 5' priming and a J-beta primer mix drove a second PCR of roughly 6 to 12 cycles. TCRdb analysed the 5' RACE reads with MiXCR anew, one entry per CDR3 protein. The table records about 640,000 distinct CDR3 sequences, under 65% of them present only once. Those donating, healthy Caucasian individuals from Russia, were aged roughly 6 to 100.

This receptor was taken from a man in his 60s in good health. Input material: blood. The chain carries TRBV29-1 and TRBJ2-2; weak D call: TRBD1 (6 bases). CDR3 residues: CSVGQANTGELFF. CDR3 nucleotide sequence: TGCAGCGTTGGACAGGCCAACACCGGGGAGCTGTTTTTT.